This entry lists 11 T cell receptor beta chains sequenced from one sample in a study of blood T cell repertoires in COVID-19. Clones were sequenced by immunoSEQ multiplex PCR, and TCRdb holds only the in-frame ones, with some missing. The repertoire holds roughly 200,000 clones, with 90% to 95% as singletons. What was sequenced was peripheral blood. The receptors come from a man younger than 45 with COVID-19, enrolled during active disease.

The chain employs TRBV12-3 or TRBV12-4 and TRBJ1-6; D remains unclear. This CDR3 contains 12 residues. With 5 bases removed from V and 8 bases from J, the gap between germline ends came to 7 bases. The DNA of the CDR3 is TGTGCCAGCAGTCCGAGCGATTCACCCCTCCACTTT. It yields the protein CASSPSDSPLHF.

V is TRBV7-9 and J is TRBJ2-7, with D perhaps TRBD2 (6 bases). The CDR3 consists of 12 residues. V lost 5 bases and J 5 bases, leaving 10 bases between the germline ends. The V gene's germline CDR1 is SEHNR and CDR2 FQNEAQ (reference sequence). The DNA of the CDR3 is TGTGCCAGCAGCGTGACTAGAAACGAGCAGTACTTC. Its protein product is CASSVTRNEQYF.

This clone was detected once. The rearrangement links TRBV5-1 to TRBJ1-3; TRBD1 is a possible D gene (5 bases). This CDR3 region has 16 residues. Trimming removed 4 bases at V and 0 bases at J, with 14 bases between. CDR1 and CDR2 (germline): SGHRS, YFSETQ. In nucleotides, the CDR3 is TGCGCCAGCAGCGCGGGGGAGGTCGGCTCTGGAAACACCATATATTTT. The encoded protein is CASSAGEVGSGNTIYF.

For the CDR3, the DNA is TGTGCCAGCAGCTTGGGGACAGGGGGCACAGGAAACACCATATATTTT. Translation gives CASSLGTGGTGNTIYF. The J gene is TRBJ1-3, the V gene TRBV7-9, with TRBD1 identical over 12 bases. Trimming cost V 3 bases and J 4 bases; bases outside gene matches: 4. The length of the CDR3 is 16 residues. Germline lookup yields CDR1 SEHNR and CDR2 FQNEAQ (reference sequence).

The chain joins TRBV5-1 to TRBJ2-3; 14 nucleotides align to TRBD2. The germline gives CDR1 SGHRS, CDR2 YFSETQ. After removal of 2 bases from V and 4 bases from J, the junction contained 6 bases not matched to a gene. The CDR3 sequence is 17 residues long. The CDR3 is CASSLLTSGGAADTQYF. The DNA for the CDR3 is TGCGCCAGCAGCTTACTGACTAGCGGGGGGGCCGCAGATACGCAGTATTTT.

V usage is TRBV9 and J usage is TRBJ2-4, with D maybe TRBD1 (6 bases). The CDR3 is made up of 17 amino acids. The germline V gene has CDR1 SGDLS and CDR2 YYNGEE. V lost 0 bases and J 1 base, leaving 14 bases between the germline ends. CDR3 residues: CASSVGGTTTAKNIQYF. The CDR3, as DNA: TGTGCCAGCAGCGTAGGAGGGACAACAACGGCCAAAAACATTCAGTACTTC.

The chain is built from TRBV27 and TRBJ1-2; 7 bases agree with TRBD1. This CDR3 has 13 residues. CDR1 and CDR2 (germline): MNHEY, SMNVEV (reference sequence). The trim removed 3 bases at V and 8 bases at J, leaving 6 bases unmatched. In DNA form, the CDR3 reads TGTGCCAGCAGTTTCACAGGGGAGAGAGGCTACACCTTC. Amino acid sequence: CASSFTGERGYTF.

This chain joins TRBV4-1 and TRBJ1-1, with D hard to call. CDR1 and CDR2 from the germline V gene are MGHRA and YSYEKL. Trimming stripped 0 bases from V and 3 bases from J, with 14 bases between. CDR3 length: 16 residues. CDR3 protein: CASSQDWEGFDTEAFF. CDR3 nucleotide sequence: TGCGCCAGCAGCCAAGATTGGGAGGGTTTTGACACTGAAGCTTTCTTT.

The V and J genes are TRBV4-1 and TRBJ2-1; D is perhaps TRBD2 (7 bases). The CDR3 contains 18 residues. Germline V lookup: CDR1 MGHRA, CDR2 YSYEKL. V dropped 1 base and J dropped 3 bases, with 19 bases sitting between them. CDR3 in amino acids: CASSQVGGGSPYYNEQFF. CDR3 sequence (DNA): TGCGCCAGCAGCCAAGTCGGCGGGGGCTCTCCATACTACAATGAGCAGTTCTTC.

The rearrangement links TRBV30 to TRBJ1-1; no clear D. The CDR3 runs 13 residues. The germline V and J ends were trimmed by 4 bases and 1 base, with 10 bases remaining between them. Germline CDR1 GTSNPN, CDR2 SVGIG (reference sequence). CDR3 residues: CAWNPQKNTEAFF. CDR3 coding DNA: TGTGCCTGGAATCCACAGAAGAACACTGAAGCTTTCTTT. The full variable domain, its missing parts supplied by reference TRBV30 and TRBJ1-1, is SQTIHQWPATLVQPVGSPLSLECTVEGTSNPNLYWYRQAAGRGLQLLFYSVGIGQISSEVPQNLSASRPQDRQFILSSKKLLLSDSGFYLCAWNPQKNTEAFFGQGTRLTVV.

V and J are TRBV27 and TRBJ2-7; 13 bases are a match to TRBD2. This CDR3 has 17 residues. Germline CDR1 and CDR2: MNHEY and SMNVEV (reference sequence). With 0 bases clipped from V and 3 bases from J, the junction kept 5 bases outside the gene matches. CDR3 nucleotide sequence: TGTGCCAGCAGTTTATCAAGGACTAGCGGGGGTAACTACGAGCAGTACTTC. Amino acids: CASSLSRTSGGNYEQYF.